This TCR beta chain was found in a study of cytomegalovirus exposure and HLA in healthy donors. Across the whole study: The roughly 700 first-cohort repertoires and the approximately 110 validation repertoires shared the same platform, a later analysis reported.

The validation cohort, a group of more than 100 subjects, included the donors and was separate from the roughly 700-subject first cohort. Libraries were prepared by immunoSEQ multiplex PCR; TCRdb keeps only in-frame clonotypes and omits some of them. This table has under 200,000 clones, approximately 87% appearing once. The sample taken for sequencing was PBMCs. This TCR came from a woman younger than 45 in good health and CMV-seronegative.

CDR3 in DNA: TGTGCCAGCGGGAAGGGGCCTTCCTCCTACGAGCAGTACTTC. It is translated as CASGKGPSSYEQYF. The J gene is TRBJ2-7, the V gene TRBV6-1; maybe TRBD1 (5 bases). V lost 8 bases and J 0 bases, leaving 14 bases between the germline ends. This CDR3 has 14 residues. Germline loops: CDR1 MNHNS, CDR2 SASEGT.